This TCR beta chain was retrieved from a study of blood T cell repertoires in COVID-19. Here immunoSEQ multiplex PCR was the method, and the copy in TCRdb shows in-frame clones only, minus some. The sample includes about 250,000 clones, about 90% of them seen just once. Trimming shortened V by 3 bases and J by 6 bases, and 11 bases separated the two germline ends. In germline, CDR1 is MDHEN, CDR2 SYDVKM. This CDR3 is built from 13 residues. The TCR was taken from a woman between 25 and 40 years old with acute COVID-19. The sample taken for sequencing was PBMCs or T cells enriched from blood (not recorded which). The chain uses TRBV28 and TRBJ1-2; D is ambiguous. The CDR3 coding sequence is TGTGCCAGCAGTTTGGTTTCCGGTGATGGCTACACCTTC. Translation gives CASSLVSGDGYTF.